Listed below are T cell receptor beta chains from one sample, sequenced in a study of T cells in Graves' hyperthyroidism and ophthalmopathy. One entry per CDR3 protein results from TCRdb running MiXCR on the multiplex PCR reads. The table lists 300,000 to 400,000 distinct CDR3 sequences, over 20% of them singletons. Material: blood. These receptors all come from a woman between 45 and 60 years old with Graves' hyperthyroidism. CDR3s include the opening cysteine and the closing phenylalanine or tryptophan. A D gene is named only where the DNA matches it firmly. Only some rows state a clone size, as once, few, many or a class for expanded clones.

clone_size d_call j_call v_call cdr3_aa cdr3_nt
many . TRBJ1-1 TRBV11-1 CASSPQALNTEAFF TGTGCCAGCAGCCCTCAGGCTCTGAACACTGAAGCTTTCTTT
many TRBD2 TRBJ2-1 TRBV5-1 CASSSGLPGNEQFF TGCGCCAGCAGCTCGGGACTACCGGGCAATGAGCAGTTCTTC
. TRBD1 TRBJ1-2 TRBV6-1 CASSREAGTGGNYGYTF TGTGCCAGCAGCCGGGAGGCGGGGACAGGGGGAAACTATGGCTACACCTTC
many TRBD1 TRBJ2-2 TRBV6-4 CASRPGQGNTGELFF TGTGCCAGCAGACCGGGACAGGGAAACACCGGGGAGCTGTTTTTT
many . TRBJ2-5 TRBV10-1 CASSGPSQETQYF TGCGCCAGCAGTGGGCCTAGCCAAGAGACCCAGTACTTC
many . TRBJ2-7 TRBV27 CASSLSGFYEQYF TGTGCCAGCAGTTTATCAGGGTTCTACGAGCAGTACTTC
. . TRBJ2-7 TRBV6-1 CASSGHPSGSGPAEQYF TGTGCCAGCAGTGGACATCCCTCCGGGTCAGGGCCAGCCGAGCAGTACTTC
. . TRBJ2-1 TRBV6-2/TRBV6-3 CASSSQGSREQFF TGTGCCAGCAGTTCTCAGGGGAGCCGTGAGCAGTTCTTC
. TRBD1 TRBJ2-4 TRBV19 CASSIRGGQGGQNIQYF TGTGCCAGTAGTATTAGGGGGGGACAGGGCGGTCAAAACATTCAGTACTTC
many TRBD2 TRBJ2-1 TRBV12-3/TRBV12-4 CASRPSGNEQFF TGTGCCAGCAGACCTAGCGGTAATGAGCAGTTCTTC
few TRBD1 TRBJ2-7 TRBV20-1 CSARAPTGGLDEQYF TGCAGTGCTAGAGCCCCGACAGGGGGCTTAGACGAGCAGTACTTC
few . TRBJ2-3 TRBV7-9 CASSPGGQPTDTQYF TGTGCCAGCAGCCCTGGGGGGCAACCCACAGATACGCAGTATTTT
many . TRBJ1-2 TRBV30 CAWLGDGPYGYTF TGTGCCTGGTTGGGGGACGGCCCCTATGGCTACACCTTC
many . TRBJ2-1 TRBV6-1 CASSPGGLGYYNEQFF TGTGCCAGCAGCCCCGGGGGCCTTGGGTACTACAATGAGCAGTTCTTC
few TRBD2 TRBJ2-1 TRBV7-8 CASSPPSGSYNEQFF TGTGCCAGCAGCCCCCCTAGCGGGAGCTACAATGAGCAGTTCTTC
many . TRBJ1-5 TRBV24-1 CATSDPNQPQHF TGTGCCACCAGTGATCCCAATCAGCCCCAGCATTTT
many . TRBJ2-1 TRBV20-1 CSARKGQVTSYNEQFF TGCAGTGCTAGGAAGGGGCAAGTTACGTCCTACAATGAGCAGTTCTTC
. . TRBJ1-2 TRBV11-2 CASSLGPSGGRYGYTF TGTGCCAGCAGCTTGGGTCCGTCGGGGGGTCGCTATGGCTACACCTTC
many . TRBJ2-4 TRBV28 CASSQTLAKNIQYF TGTGCCAGCAGCCAAACACTGGCCAAAAACATTCAGTACTTC
few TRBD2 TRBJ2-3 TRBV3-1 CASSQFLAGGRDTQYF TGTGCCAGCAGCCAATTCCTAGCGGGAGGCCGGGATACGCAGTATTTT
many TRBD1 TRBJ2-7 TRBV7-9 CASSLGPGGTYEQYF TGTGCCAGCAGCTTAGGCCCAGGGGGAACCTACGAGCAGTACTTC
many TRBD2 TRBJ2-1 TRBV3-1 CASSQKGLAGNEQFF TGTGCCAGCAGCCAAAAGGGACTAGCCGGCAATGAGCAGTTCTTC
many . TRBJ1-3 TRBV28 CASSVQGDLGNTIYF TGTGCCAGCAGTGTACAGGGCGACCTCGGAAACACCATATATTTT
. . TRBJ2-1 TRBV18 CASSPRFPDGDNEQFF TGTGCCAGCTCACCTCGCTTCCCGGATGGGGACAATGAGCAGTTCTTC
. TRBD1 TRBJ1-2 TRBV20-1 CRIAGQGNYGYTF TGCAGAATCGCGGGACAGGGGAACTATGGCTACACCTTC
few . TRBJ2-7 TRBV2 CASSEALGTGVSYEQYF TGTGCCAGCAGTGAAGCGCTTGGTACGGGAGTTAGCTACGAGCAGTACTTC
few . TRBJ1-1 TRBV5-5 CASSLSAAVQGTEAFF TGTGCCAGCAGCTTGTCTGCTGCAGTCCAGGGGACTGAAGCTTTCTTT
. TRBD1 TRBJ1-6 TRBV28 CASSSGTVNNSPLHF TGTGCCAGCAGTTCCGGGACAGTAAATAATTCACCCCTCCACTTT
many . TRBJ2-7 TRBV7-2 CASSSDHYEQYF TGTGCCAGCAGCTCCGATCACTACGAGCAGTACTTC
. TRBD2 TRBJ2-5 TRBV6-5 CASSYSGLAGVGETQYF TGTGCCAGCAGTTACTCCGGACTAGCGGGAGTCGGAGAGACCCAGTACTTC
. TRBD1 TRBJ2-7 TRBV14 CASSHWDRSYEQYF TGTGCCAGCAGCCACTGGGACAGGTCCTACGAGCAGTACTTC
few . TRBJ1-3 TRBV6-1 CASSLASSSSGNTIYF TGTGCCAGCAGCCTCGCCAGCTCTTCCTCTGGAAACACCATATATTTT
few TRBD1 TRBJ1-2 TRBV7-2 CASSLGGQKGYGYTF TGTGCCAGCAGCTTAGGGGGACAGAAAGGATATGGCTACACCTTC
. TRBD1 TRBJ2-2 TRBV30 CAWRQGSHTGELFF TGTGCCTGGAGACAGGGGAGTCACACCGGGGAGCTGTTTTTT
many . TRBJ1-1 TRBV30 CAWRVTLTGNTEAFF TGTGCCTGGAGAGTAACCCTGACAGGGAACACTGAAGCTTTCTTT
many TRBD2 TRBJ2-3 TRBV20-1 CSARDSTAGTSGYTDTQYF TGCAGTGCTAGAGATTCCACGGCTGGGACTAGCGGCTACACAGATACGCAGTATTTT
many TRBD2 TRBJ2-3 TRBV7-6 CASSQGLAGGSSTDTQYF TGTGCCAGCAGCCAGGGACTAGCGGGGGGCTCTAGCACAGATACGCAGTATTTT
few . TRBJ1-2 TRBV7-8 CASSSANRELDYGYTF TGTGCCAGCAGCTCCGCCAACAGGGAATTAGACTATGGCTACACCTTC
. . TRBJ2-5 TRBV7-3 CASSPREKGTQYF TGTGCCAGCAGCCCCCGGGAGAAGGGGACCCAGTACTTC
few . TRBJ1-4 TRBV28 CASSSGGATNEKLFF TGTGCCAGCAGTTCGGGGGGTGCAACTAATGAAAAACTGTTTTTT
many TRBD1 TRBJ2-5 TRBV18 CASSPIHGTAQETQYF TGTGCCAGCTCACCGATTCACGGGACAGCCCAAGAGACCCAGTACTTC
. TRBD2 TRBJ2-2 TRBV20-1 CSAFSLAGRSNTGELFF TGCAGTGCTTTCTCACTAGCGGGACGCTCGAACACCGGGGAGCTGTTTTTT
many TRBD1 TRBJ2-1 TRBV20-1 CSAREDRDNEQFF TGCAGTGCTAGAGAGGACAGGGATAATGAGCAGTTCTTC
. TRBD2 TRBJ2-5 TRBV5-5 CASSITGGIGFQETQYF TGTGCCAGCAGTATTACCGGGGGGATCGGGTTCCAAGAGACCCAGTACTTC
few . TRBJ1-5 TRBV6-2/TRBV6-3 CASSYMGSSILAQHF TGTGCCAGCAGTTACATGGGCAGCTCCATCTTGGCCCAGCATTTT
few . TRBJ2-1 TRBV19 CASSKYRESEQFF TGTGCCAGTAGTAAGTACAGGGAGAGCGAGCAGTTCTTC
many . TRBJ2-7 TRBV5-6 CASSWRDRGSYEQYF TGTGCCAGCAGCTGGAGGGACCGTGGTTCCTACGAGCAGTACTTC
many . TRBJ2-3 TRBV7-8 CASSLQGSTDTQYF TGTGCCAGCAGCTTACAGGGGAGCACAGATACGCAGTATTTT
once . TRBJ2-1 TRBV3-1 CASSQDLGTYNEQFF TGTGCCAGCAGCCAAGATCTGGGGACCTACAATGAGCAGTTCTTC
few . TRBJ2-6 TRBV5-1 CASSLERSGANVLTF TGCGCCAGCAGCTTAGAACGCTCTGGGGCCAACGTCCTGACTTTC
few TRBD1 TRBJ1-1 TRBV20-1 CRGGQGRMNTEAFF TGCAGAGGGGGACAGGGTCGGATGAACACTGAAGCTTTCTTT
many TRBD2 TRBJ2-1 TRBV28 CASSTAGLAGGYNEQFF TGTGCCAGCAGTACCGCCGGTCTAGCGGGAGGGTACAATGAGCAGTTCTTC
. TRBD2 TRBJ2-5 TRBV7-9 CASSLDGGFLETQYF TGTGCCAGCAGCTTAGACGGGGGGTTTTTGGAGACCCAGTACTTC
few TRBD1 TRBJ2-7 TRBV20-1 CSATGTVKDGQYF TGCAGTGCCACGGGGACAGTGAAGGACGGGCAGTACTTC
. . TRBJ1-2 TRBV4-2 CASSQSGPNLYGYTF TGTGCCAGCAGCCAATCGGGACCGAACCTCTATGGCTACACCTTC
many . TRBJ2-5 TRBV6-6 CASSYASVPGTQYF TGTGCCAGCAGTTACGCTAGCGTGCCGGGGACCCAGTACTTC
. TRBD1 TRBJ1-5 TRBV6-1 CASSERQGGQPQHF TGTGCCAGCAGTGAGAGACAGGGCGGGCAGCCCCAGCATTTT
many . TRBJ1-1 TRBV28 CASSYASGNTEAFF TGTGCCAGCAGTTACGCCAGCGGGAACACTGAAGCTTTCTTT